This T cell receptor beta chain was profiled in a study of response to subunit inactivated influenza vaccine. TCRdb ran MiXCR on the RT-PCR reads and lists one entry per CDR3 protein. The sample records almost 250,000 distinct CDR3 sequences, roughly an eighth being singletons. V was clipped by 7 bases and J by 5 bases, with 9 bases between them. This CDR3 spans 12 amino acids. From germline, CDR1 is SGHTA and CDR2 FQGNSA. The sequence came from a man in his fifties or sixties who received an inactivated influenza vaccine. The chain couples TRBV7-2 to TRBJ2-1; D is unclear. Sequencing used non-naive T cells sorted from PBMCs, obtained roughly 2 weeks before vaccination. CDR3 amino acids: CASNRRNNEQFF. The CDR3 region has the DNA TGTGCCAGCAACCGACGGAACAATGAGCAGTTCTTC.